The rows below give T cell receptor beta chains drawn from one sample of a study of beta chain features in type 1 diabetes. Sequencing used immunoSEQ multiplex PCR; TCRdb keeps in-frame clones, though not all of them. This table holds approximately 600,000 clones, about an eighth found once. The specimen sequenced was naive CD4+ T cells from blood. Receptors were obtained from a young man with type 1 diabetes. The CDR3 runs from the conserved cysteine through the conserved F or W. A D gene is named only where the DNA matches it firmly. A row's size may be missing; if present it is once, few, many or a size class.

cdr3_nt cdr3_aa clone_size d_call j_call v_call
TGTGCCAGTAGTATGGGTGTCGGGCAGGAGTTCTTC CASSMGVGQEFF few . TRBJ2-1 TRBV19
TGCAGCGCCAAACAGGGGGCAAAATATGAGTTTTTT CSAKQGAKYEFF . TRBD1 TRBJ1-4 TRBV29-1
TGTGCCAGCAGCCAGGTGGGAGGGAGTACTGAAGCTTTCTTT CASSQVGGSTEAFF few . TRBJ1-1 TRBV14
TGCAGCGTTGGGGAAGCGGACCCTTGGAGGTCAACCCAGCCCCAGCATTTT CSVGEADPWRSTQPQHF few . TRBJ1-5 TRBV29-1
TGCAGCGCTGCATCGGGGGGTTCGGAAGGTGATACGCAGTATTTT CSAASGGSEGDTQYF . TRBD2 TRBJ2-3 TRBV29-1
TGTGCCAGCAGCCAAGAGGGGGTTTCCCTTAATGAGCAGTTCTTC CASSQEGVSLNEQFF . . TRBJ2-1 TRBV14
TGTGCCAGCGTCAATCTGCAGGGATCCTACGAGCAGTACTTC CASVNLQGSYEQYF . . TRBJ2-7 TRBV6-1
TGTGCCAGCAGTTCCGGGCCCACCTACAATGAGCAGTTCTTC CASSSGPTYNEQFF few . TRBJ2-1 TRBV27
TGTGCCAGCAGTTACTCCTGGGGGGCAACAGATACGCAGTATTTT CASSYSWGATDTQYF . . TRBJ2-3 TRBV6-5
TGTGCCAGCTCACAGCTACAGGGGGCCGCCGAATACGAGCAGTACTTC CASSQLQGAAEYEQYF . TRBD1 TRBJ2-7 TRBV18
TGTGCCAGTAGTATCAACGGGTTTATTGGGGACAGGGGAAGAGAGACCCAGTACTTC CASSINGFIGDRGRETQYF . TRBD1 TRBJ2-5 TRBV19
TGCGCCAGCAGCTTGACTAGCGGGGGAACCGCGGAGCTGTTTTTT CASSLTSGGTAELFF . TRBD2 TRBJ2-2 TRBV5-1
TGTGCCAGCAGTCCCGACACTTATCAGCCCCAGCATTTT CASSPDTYQPQHF . . TRBJ1-5 TRBV6-5
TGTGCCAGCAGTGAATATGAATGGAGCGGCTACACCTTC CASSEYEWSGYTF . . TRBJ1-2 TRBV25-1
TGTGCCAGCAGTGAAGTCCCCATCAGGCTCGCTGAAGCTTTCTTT CASSEVPIRLAEAFF few . TRBJ1-1 TRBV6-1
TGTGCCAGCAGGCCGGGGGCCACCGGGGAGCTGTTTTTT CASRPGATGELFF . . TRBJ2-2 TRBV7-2
TGCAGCGGCGTACAGGGGGGCGATGGCTACACCTTC CSGVQGGDGYTF . TRBD1 TRBJ1-2 TRBV29-1
TGTGCCAGCAGCCAAGAGGACCGACCTAAGCTCACCTTC CASSQEDRPKLTF . . TRBJ1-2 TRBV4-2
TGTGCCAGCAGCGTAGGAGGGTATGGTCAGCCCCAGCATTTT CASSVGGYGQPQHF . . TRBJ1-5 TRBV9
TGCGCCAGCAGCTTGGGAGCAGGGGGCACAGAGACCCAGTACTTC CASSLGAGGTETQYF . TRBD1 TRBJ2-5 TRBV5-1
TGTGCCAGCGGGAAGACAGATACGCAGTATTTT CASGKTDTQYF few . TRBJ2-3 TRBV14
TGTGCCAGCAGTGCTCCGGGACAGTACGAGCAGTACTTC CASSAPGQYEQYF few TRBD1 TRBJ2-7 TRBV6-6
TGCGCCAGCAGCCAAGAACAGCTCCAAGAGACCCAGTACTTC CASSQEQLQETQYF few . TRBJ2-5 TRBV4-3
TGCGCCAGCAGTGGAGGGGGAACGGATAATTCACCCCTCCACTTT CASSGGGTDNSPLHF few . TRBJ1-6 TRBV5-1
TGTGCCAGCAGCTCGTGGACAGGGGAGGGGACACCCCTCCACTTT CASSSWTGEGTPLHF . TRBD1 TRBJ1-6 TRBV7-8
TGTGCCAGCAGTTACTCTCAGCAATTGAACACTGAAGCTTTCTTT CASSYSQQLNTEAFF few . TRBJ1-1 TRBV6-5
TGTGCCAGCAGCCAAGGGGGGACAGGTCACACAGATACGCAGTATTTT CASSQGGTGHTDTQYF . TRBD1 TRBJ2-3 TRBV7-9